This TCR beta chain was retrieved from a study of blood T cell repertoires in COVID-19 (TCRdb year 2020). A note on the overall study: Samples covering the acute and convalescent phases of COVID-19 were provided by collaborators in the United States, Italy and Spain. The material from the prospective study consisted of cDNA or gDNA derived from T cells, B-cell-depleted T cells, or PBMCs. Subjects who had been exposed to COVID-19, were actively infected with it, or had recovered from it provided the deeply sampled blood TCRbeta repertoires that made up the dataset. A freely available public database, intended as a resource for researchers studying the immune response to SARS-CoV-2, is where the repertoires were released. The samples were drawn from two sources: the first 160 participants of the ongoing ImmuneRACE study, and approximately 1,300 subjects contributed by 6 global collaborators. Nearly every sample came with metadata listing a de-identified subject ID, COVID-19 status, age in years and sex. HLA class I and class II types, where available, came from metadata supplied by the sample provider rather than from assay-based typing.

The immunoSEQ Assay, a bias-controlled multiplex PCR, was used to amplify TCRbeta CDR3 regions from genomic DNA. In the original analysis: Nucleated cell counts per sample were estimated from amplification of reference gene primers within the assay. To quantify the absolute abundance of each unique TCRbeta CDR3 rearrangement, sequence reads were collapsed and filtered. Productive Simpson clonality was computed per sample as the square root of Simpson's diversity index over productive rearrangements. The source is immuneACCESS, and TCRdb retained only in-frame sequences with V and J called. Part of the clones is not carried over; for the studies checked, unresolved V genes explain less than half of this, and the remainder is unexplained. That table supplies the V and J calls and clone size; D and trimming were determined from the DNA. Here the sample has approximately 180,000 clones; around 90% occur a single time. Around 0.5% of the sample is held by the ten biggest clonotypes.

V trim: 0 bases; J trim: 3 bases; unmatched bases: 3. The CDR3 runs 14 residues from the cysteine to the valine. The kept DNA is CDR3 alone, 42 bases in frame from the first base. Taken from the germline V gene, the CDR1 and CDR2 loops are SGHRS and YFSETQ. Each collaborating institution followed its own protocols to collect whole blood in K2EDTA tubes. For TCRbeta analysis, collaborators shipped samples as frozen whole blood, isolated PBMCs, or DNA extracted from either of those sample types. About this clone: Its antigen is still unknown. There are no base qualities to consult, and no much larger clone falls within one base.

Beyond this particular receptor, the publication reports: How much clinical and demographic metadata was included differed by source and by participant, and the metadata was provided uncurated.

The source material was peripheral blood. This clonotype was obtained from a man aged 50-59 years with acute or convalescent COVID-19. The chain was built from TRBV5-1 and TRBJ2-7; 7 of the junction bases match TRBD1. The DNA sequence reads TGCGCCAGCAGCTTGGCGCAGGGGGACTACGAGCAGTACGTC. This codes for CASSLAQGDYEQYV.